This T cell receptor (beta chain) was found in a study of blood T cell repertoires in COVID-19. TCRdb's table, derived via immunoSEQ multiplex PCR, lists solely in-frame clones and lacks some. The sample lists 250,000 to 400,000 clones; about nine tenths were seen once. The CDR3 is 14 residues long. Germline CDR1 and CDR2: MNHEY and SVGAGI. Trimming left V 8 bases short and J 1 base short, with 12 bases between. The receptor comes from a man aged 45 to 65 with active or convalescent COVID-19. Source material: peripheral blood. The chain is built from TRBV6-5 and TRBJ1-3; D perhaps matches TRBD1 (6 bases). The chain's CDR3 is CASRNRESGNTIYF. For the CDR3, the DNA is TGTGCCAGCCGTAACAGGGAGTCTGGAAACACCATATATTTT.